This T cell receptor beta chain was sequenced during a study of blood T cell repertoires in COVID-19. The CDR3 spans 15 residues. Germline CDR1 and CDR2: KGHSH and LQKENI. V lost 2 bases to trimming and J lost 7 bases; unmatched junction nucleotides: 6. As originally analysed: Reference gene primer amplification in the assay estimated nucleated cell counts. The protocol was immunoSEQ multiplex PCR, while the TCRdb copy is restricted to in-frame clones and leaves out a portion. D and trimming were read from the DNA, whereas the V and J calls and clone size are those reported in that table. The table lists roughly 230,000 clones, approximately 84% of them singletons. Recruitment covered about two dozen US areas and drew participants whose ages spanned roughly 18 to 95 years. Which cohort a participant joined came from the clinical history participants gave.

Sequencing was done on a sample of PBMCs or T cells enriched from blood (not recorded which). This clonotype originated in a woman aged 45-65 years who had been exposed to COVID-19. This chain links TRBV18 with TRBJ1-2; 11 bases align to TRBD1. In DNA, the CDR3 is TGTGCCAGCTCACCAGAGAGGACAGGGGGCAGTGGCTACACCTTC. It is translated as CASSPERTGGSGYTF.